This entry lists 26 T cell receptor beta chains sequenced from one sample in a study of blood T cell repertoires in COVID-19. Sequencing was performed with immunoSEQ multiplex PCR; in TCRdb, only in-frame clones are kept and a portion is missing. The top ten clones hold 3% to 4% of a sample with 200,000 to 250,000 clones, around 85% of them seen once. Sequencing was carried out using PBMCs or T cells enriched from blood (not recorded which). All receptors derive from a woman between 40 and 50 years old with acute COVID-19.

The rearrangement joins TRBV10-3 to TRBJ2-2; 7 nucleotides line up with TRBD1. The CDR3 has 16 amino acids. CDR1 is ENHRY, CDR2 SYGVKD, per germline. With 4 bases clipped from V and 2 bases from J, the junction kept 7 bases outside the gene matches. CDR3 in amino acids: CAISGAGGENTGELFF. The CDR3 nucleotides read TGTGCCATCAGTGGGGCAGGGGGTGAAAACACCGGGGAGCTGTTTTTT.

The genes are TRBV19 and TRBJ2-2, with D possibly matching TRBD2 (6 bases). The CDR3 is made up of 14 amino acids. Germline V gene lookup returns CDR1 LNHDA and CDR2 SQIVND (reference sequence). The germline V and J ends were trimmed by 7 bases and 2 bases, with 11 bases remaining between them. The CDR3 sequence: CASNPGTNTGELFF. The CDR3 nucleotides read TGTGCCAGTAATCCCGGGACTAACACCGGGGAGCTGTTTTTT.

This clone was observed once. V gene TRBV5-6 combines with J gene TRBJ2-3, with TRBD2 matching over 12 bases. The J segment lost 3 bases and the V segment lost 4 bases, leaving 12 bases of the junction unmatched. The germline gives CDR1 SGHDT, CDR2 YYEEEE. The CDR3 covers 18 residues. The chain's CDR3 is CASSAMESSGRGTDTQYF. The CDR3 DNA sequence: TGTGCCAGCAGCGCGATGGAGTCTAGCGGGAGGGGGACAGATACGCAGTATTTT.

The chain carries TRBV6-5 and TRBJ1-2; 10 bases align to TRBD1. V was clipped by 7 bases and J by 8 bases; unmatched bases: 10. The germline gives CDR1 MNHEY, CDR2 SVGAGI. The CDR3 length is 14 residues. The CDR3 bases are TGTGCCAGCACTTCCACCGGGACAGGGGACGGCTACACCTTC. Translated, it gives CASTSTGTGDGYTF.

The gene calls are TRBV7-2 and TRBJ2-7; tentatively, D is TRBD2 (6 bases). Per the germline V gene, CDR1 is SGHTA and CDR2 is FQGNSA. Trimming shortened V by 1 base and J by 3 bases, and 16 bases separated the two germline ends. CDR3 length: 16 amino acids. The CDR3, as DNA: TGTGCCAGCAGCTTAGGGGGACGGGGGTCAATCTACGAGCAGTACTTC. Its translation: CASSLGGRGSIYEQYF.

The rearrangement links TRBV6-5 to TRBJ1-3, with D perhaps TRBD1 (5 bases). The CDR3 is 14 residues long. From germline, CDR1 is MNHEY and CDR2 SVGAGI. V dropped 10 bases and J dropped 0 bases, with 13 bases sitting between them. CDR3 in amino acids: CATRRGFSGNTIYF. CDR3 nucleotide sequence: TGTGCCACGCGTAGGGGTTTCTCTGGAAACACCATATATTTT.

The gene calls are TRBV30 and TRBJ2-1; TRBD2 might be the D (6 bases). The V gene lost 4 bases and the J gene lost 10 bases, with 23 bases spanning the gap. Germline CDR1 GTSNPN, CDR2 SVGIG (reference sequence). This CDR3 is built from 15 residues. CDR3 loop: CAWTRDSPRNSEQFF. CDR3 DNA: TGTGCCTGGACCAGGGACTCCCCCAGGAACTCCGAGCAGTTCTTC.

CDR3 in DNA: TGTGCCAGCAGCGGATCCGGGACGAACACCGGGGAGCTGTTTTTT. This codes for CASSGSGTNTGELFF. This chain connects TRBV9 to TRBJ2-2; perhaps TRBD2 as D (5 bases). The CDR3 has 15 amino acids. Looked up from germline, CDR1 is SGDLS and CDR2 is YYNGEE. Deletions cut 3 bases from V and 0 bases from J, with 9 bases between.

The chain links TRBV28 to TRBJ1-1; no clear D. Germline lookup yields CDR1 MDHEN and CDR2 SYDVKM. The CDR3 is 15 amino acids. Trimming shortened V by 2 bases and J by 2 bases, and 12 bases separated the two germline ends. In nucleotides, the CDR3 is TGTGCCAGCAGTTTACTGCGTCAGACAAACACTGAAGCTTTCTTT. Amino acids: CASSLLRQTNTEAFF.

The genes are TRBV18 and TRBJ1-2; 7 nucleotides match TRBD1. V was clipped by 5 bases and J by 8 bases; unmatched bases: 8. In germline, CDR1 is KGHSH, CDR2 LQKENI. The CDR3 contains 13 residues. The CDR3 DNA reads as TGTGCCAGCTCAATTGACAGGGTCGGGGGCTACACCTTC. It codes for CASSIDRVGGYTF.

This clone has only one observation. The CDR3 nucleotides are TGCGCCAGCAGCCCCACGGGGGATAGCAATCAGCCCCAGCATTTT. Amino acid sequence: CASSPTGDSNQPQHF. The chain uses TRBV5-1 and TRBJ1-5; D might be TRBD1 (5 bases). Looked up from germline, CDR1 is SGHRS and CDR2 is YFSETQ. The CDR3 extends over 15 amino acids. Trimming removed 4 bases at V and 0 bases at J, with 11 bases between.

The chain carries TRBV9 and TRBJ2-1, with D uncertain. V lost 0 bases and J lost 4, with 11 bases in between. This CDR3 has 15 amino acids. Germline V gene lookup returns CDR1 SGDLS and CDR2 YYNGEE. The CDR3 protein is CASSVAPLLYNEQFF. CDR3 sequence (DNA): TGTGCCAGCAGCGTAGCTCCCCTCCTTTACAATGAGCAGTTCTTC.

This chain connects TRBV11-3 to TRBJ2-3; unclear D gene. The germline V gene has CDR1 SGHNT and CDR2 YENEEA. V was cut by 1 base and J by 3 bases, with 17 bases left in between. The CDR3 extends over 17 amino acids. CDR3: CASSLGYGSVRTDTQYF. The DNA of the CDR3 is TGTGCCAGCAGCTTAGGGTACGGGTCAGTGAGGACAGATACGCAGTATTTT. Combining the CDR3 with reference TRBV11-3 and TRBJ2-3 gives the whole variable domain EAGVVQSPRYKIIEKKQPVAFWCNPISGHNTLYWYLQNLGQGPELLIRYENEEAVDDSQLPKDRFSAERLKGVDSTLKIQPAELGDSAVYLCASSLGYGSVRTDTQYFGPGTRLTVL.

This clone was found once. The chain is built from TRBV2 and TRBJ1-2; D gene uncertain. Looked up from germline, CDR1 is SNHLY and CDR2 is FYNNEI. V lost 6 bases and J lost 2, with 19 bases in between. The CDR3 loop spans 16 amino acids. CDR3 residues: CASSSSGSEFNYGYTF. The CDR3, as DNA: TGTGCCAGCAGCTCCTCCGGGAGTGAATTCAACTATGGCTACACCTTC.

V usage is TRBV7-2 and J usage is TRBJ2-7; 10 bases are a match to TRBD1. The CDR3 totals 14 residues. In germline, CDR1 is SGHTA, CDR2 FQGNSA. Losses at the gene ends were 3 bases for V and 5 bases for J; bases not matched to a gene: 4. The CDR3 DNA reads TGTGCCAGCAGCTTGGACAGGGGGTACGACGAGCAGTACTTC. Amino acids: CASSLDRGYDEQYF.

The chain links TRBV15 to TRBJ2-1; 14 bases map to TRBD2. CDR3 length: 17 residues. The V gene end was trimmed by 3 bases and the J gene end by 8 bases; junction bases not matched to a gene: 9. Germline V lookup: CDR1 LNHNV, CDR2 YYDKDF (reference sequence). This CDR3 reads CATSSDKGTSGSDEQFF. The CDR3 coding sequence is TGTGCCACCAGCAGCGACAAAGGGACTAGCGGGAGTGATGAGCAGTTCTTC. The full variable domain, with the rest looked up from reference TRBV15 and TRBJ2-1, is DAMVIQNPRYQVTQFGKPVTLSCSQTLNHNVMYWYQQKSSQAPKLLFHYYDKDFNNEADTPDNFQSRRPNTSFCFLDIRSPGLGDTAMYLCATSSDKGTSGSDEQFFGPGTRLTVL.

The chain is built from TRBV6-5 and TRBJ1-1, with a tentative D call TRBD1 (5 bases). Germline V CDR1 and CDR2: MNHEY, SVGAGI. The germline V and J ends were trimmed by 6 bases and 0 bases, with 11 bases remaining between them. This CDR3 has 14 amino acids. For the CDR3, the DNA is TGTGCCAGCAGCCGACAGAAGATGAACACTGAAGCTTTCTTT. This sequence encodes CASSRQKMNTEAFF.

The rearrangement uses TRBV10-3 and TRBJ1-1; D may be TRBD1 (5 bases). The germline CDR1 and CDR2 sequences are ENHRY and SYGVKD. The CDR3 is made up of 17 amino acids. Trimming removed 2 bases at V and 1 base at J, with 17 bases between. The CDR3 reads CAISEPGVEGKNTEAFF. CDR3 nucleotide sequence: TGTGCCATCAGTGAGCCCGGTGTGGAGGGGAAGAACACTGAAGCTTTCTTT.

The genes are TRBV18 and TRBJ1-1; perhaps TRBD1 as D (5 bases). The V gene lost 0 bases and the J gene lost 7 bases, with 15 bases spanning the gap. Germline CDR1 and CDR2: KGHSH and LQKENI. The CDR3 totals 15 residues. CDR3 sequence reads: CASSPPGAWNGEAFF. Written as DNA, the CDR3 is TGTGCCAGCTCACCACCAGGGGCGTGGAACGGTGAAGCTTTCTTT. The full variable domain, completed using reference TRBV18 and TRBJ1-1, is NAGVMQNPRHLVRRRGQEARLRCSPMKGHSHVYWYRQLPEEGLKFMVYLQKENIIDESGMPKERFSAEFPKEGPSILRIQQVVRGDSAAYFCASSPPGAWNGEAFFGQGTRLTVV.

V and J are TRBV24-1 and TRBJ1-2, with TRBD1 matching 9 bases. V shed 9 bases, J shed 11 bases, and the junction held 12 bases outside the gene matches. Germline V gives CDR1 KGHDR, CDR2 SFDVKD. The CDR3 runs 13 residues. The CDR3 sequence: CATLDAGQGTYTF. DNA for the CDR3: TGTGCCACCCTCGATGCGGGACAGGGTACATACACCTTC.

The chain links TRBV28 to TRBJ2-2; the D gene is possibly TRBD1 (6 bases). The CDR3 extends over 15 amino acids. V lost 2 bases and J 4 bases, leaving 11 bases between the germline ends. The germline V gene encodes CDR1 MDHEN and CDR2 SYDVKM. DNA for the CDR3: TGTGCCAGCAGTTTAGACAGGTTAAGCACCGGGGAGCTGTTTTTT. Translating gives CASSLDRLSTGELFF.

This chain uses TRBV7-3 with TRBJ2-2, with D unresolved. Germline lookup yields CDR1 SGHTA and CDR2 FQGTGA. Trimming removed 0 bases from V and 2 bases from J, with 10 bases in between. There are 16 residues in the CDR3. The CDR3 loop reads CASSLTSGQNTGELFF. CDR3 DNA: TGTGCCAGCAGCTTAACGTCTGGGCAAAACACCGGGGAGCTGTTTTTT.

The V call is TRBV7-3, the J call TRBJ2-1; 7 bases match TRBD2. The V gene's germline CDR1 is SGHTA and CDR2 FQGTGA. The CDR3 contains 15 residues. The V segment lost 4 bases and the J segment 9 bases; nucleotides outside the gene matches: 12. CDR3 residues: CASSSTGGSSVEQFF. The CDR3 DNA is TGTGCCAGCAGCTCTACCGGCGGGAGTTCGGTTGAGCAGTTCTTC.

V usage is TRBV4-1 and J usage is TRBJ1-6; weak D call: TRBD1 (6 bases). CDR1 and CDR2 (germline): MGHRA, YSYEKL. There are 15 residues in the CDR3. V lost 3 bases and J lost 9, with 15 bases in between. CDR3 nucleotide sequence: TGCGCCAGCAGCCAGAGGGGGGGAGAAGGTTCACCCCTCCACTTT. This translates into CASSQRGGEGSPLHF.

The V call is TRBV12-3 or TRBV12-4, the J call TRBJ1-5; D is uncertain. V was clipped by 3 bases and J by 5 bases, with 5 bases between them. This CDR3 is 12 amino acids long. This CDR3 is CASSFGYQPQHF. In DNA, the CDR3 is TGTGCCAGCAGTTTTGGCTATCAGCCCCAGCATTTT.

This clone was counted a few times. This CDR3 is CASSLGASGRSGPYNEQFF. The CDR3 coding sequence is TGTGCCAGCAGCTTAGGCGCTAGCGGGAGGTCGGGACCCTACAATGAGCAGTTCTTC. The chain combines TRBV11-3 with TRBJ2-1, with 11 bases fitting TRBD2. Losses at the gene ends were 1 base for V and 2 bases for J; bases not matched to a gene: 10. Germline CDR1 reads SGHNT; CDR2 reads YENEEA. This CDR3 comprises 19 residues.